The entry below describes one T cell receptor (beta chain). Its antigen is as yet unknown. The entry originates in a study of cytomegalovirus exposure and HLA in healthy donors. PCR used 60 Vbeta primers and 13 Jbeta primers. This table comes from immunoSEQ multiplex PCR, and its TCRdb copy is limited to in-frame clones, with some not included. The table shows approximately 220,000 clones, with approximately 88% occurring only once. Overall study results and limits: A later analysis by the authors found several of the most significant clusters apparently linked to common viral pathogens. Under in vitro conditions, three CMV-associated chains were confirmed as specific for CMV antigens. The authors enumerated 150 to 200 TCR beta chains as linked to cytomegalovirus.

This CDR3 is 21 amino acids long. CDR1 is SGHVS, CDR2 FNYEAQ, per germline. V was cut by 0 bases and J by 2 bases, with 28 bases left in between. Sequenced input: PBMCs. The receptor comes from a boy between 2 and 10 years old in good health and CMV-seronegative. The rearrangement uses TRBV7-6 and TRBJ1-1; no definite D call. The CDR3 DNA is TGTGCCAGCAGCTTAGCGAAGTTCCTAGAAACACCTTCCTCTTTAAACACTGAAGCTTTCTTT. This encodes CASSLAKFLETPSSLNTEAFF.